The present entry profiles one TCR beta chain with its context. This clonotype was counted at least ten times. This receptor's antigen is unknown. Base qualities are not at hand, and no much larger clone is one base apart. These data come from a study of identical twins (dated by TCRdb to 2015 to 2016). About the investigation overall: To test whether fetal clonotypes persist, the study used deep sequencing on TCR alpha and beta repertoires from monozygotic twins, unrelated adults of various ages, and cord blood. Replicate twin experiments were performed at different times using different library preparation protocols to rule out contamination.

CDR1 and CDR2, looked up from the germline V gene, are SGDLS and YYNGEE. The CDR3 sequence holds 13 residues, the cysteine and phenylalanine included. Only the CDR3 portion is preserved as DNA: 39 bases, with reading frame beginning at the first base. Trimming removed 3 bases from V and 8 bases from J; the gene matches leave 3 bases unexplained. General findings and caveats noted by the study authors: Because the same donors could not be followed over many years, conclusions were based on cross-sectional statistical analysis. In monozygotic twins, recombination models systematically underestimated out-of-frame TCR alpha sharing, but the models matched the sharing seen between unrelated individuals. The excess sharing between twins in beta out-of-frame sequences was weaker because fewer shared sequences reduced the signal-to-noise ratio. Invariant T cells such as MAIT and iNKT could partly confound zero-insertion analyses, though diverse VJ usage argued against this for most clonotypes. Compared with coincidental sharing between unrelated individuals, out-of-frame TCR alpha sequences shared between twins had an excess of sequences with low generation probability. Fewer insertions were carried by abundant cord blood beta clonotypes; a weaker similar trend was observed in young adult naive repertoires, while no such trend was observed in memory repertoires.

Every donor was a healthy Caucasian. Using Miltenyi CD45RO+ enrichment and human naive T-cell isolation kits, memory (CD45RO+) and naive T cells were isolated from PBMC. Library creation used 5' RACE. The reads were generated on an Illumina HiSeq 2000. A universal primer binding site was introduced by template switching, and a unique molecular identifier was present in the final cDNA, enabling accurate counting of TCR cDNA molecules. Specific primers in the conserved constant-segment region were used to synthesize first-strand cDNA for the TCR alpha and beta chains. To control for contamination, every cDNA library was double barcoded, receiving both a SMART-Mk sample barcode and Illumina barcodes. TruSeq adapter sequences and Illumina sample barcodes were added in two successive PCR steps. Sequencing of the TCR alpha and beta cDNA libraries was done on the Illumina HiSeq platform using custom primers. Regarding the original processing steps: Raw reads were processed with MiGEC to extract unique molecular identifiers, and MiXCR was used to determine CDR3 positions. Recombination models were inferred per individual with the repgenHMM and IGoR tools using an EM algorithm. The tcR package in R was used for shared clonotype analysis, with sharing normalized by the product of cloneset sizes. To study raw recombination without the effects of thymic and clonal selection, out-of-frame nonproductive sequences were analyzed. The public reads were run again by TCRdb, first through fastp at Q25 and then through MiXCR, and only productive beta chains were kept. Rows are combined by CDR3 protein, so each entry shows the most common genes and DNA. The V and J calls were determined by TCRdb, not by the authors. The sample table lists 150,000 or so distinct CDR3 sequences, roughly 3.3% of them with a count of one. More than 7% of the sample rests with the top ten.

The sample taken for sequencing was memory T cells sorted from blood. Sample cell subset or site, as interpreted from the label and publication: CD45RO+ enriched T cells. This sequence uses TRBV9 and TRBJ2-4, and 9 junction bases match TRBD2. This receptor was taken from a man between 18 and 29 years old in good health. CDR3 region: CASSGGLADIQYF. In nucleotides, the sequence is TGTGCCAGCAGCGGGGGACTAGCAGACATTCAGTACTTC.